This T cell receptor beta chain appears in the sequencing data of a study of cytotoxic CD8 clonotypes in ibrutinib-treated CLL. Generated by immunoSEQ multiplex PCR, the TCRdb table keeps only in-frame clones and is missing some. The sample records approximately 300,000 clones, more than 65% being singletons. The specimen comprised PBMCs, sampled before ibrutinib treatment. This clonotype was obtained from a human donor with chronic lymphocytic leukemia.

The CDR3 coding sequence is TGTGCCAGCAGCTTAGGGACTTCAGGGGCGGGTTACAATGAGCAGTTCTTC. Amino acid sequence: CASSLGTSGAGYNEQFF. This chain joins TRBV7-9 and TRBJ2-1, with a possible D match to TRBD1 (6 bases). V gave up 1 base and J gave up 4 bases, with 17 bases separating them. This CDR3 contains 17 residues. Germline lookup yields CDR1 SEHNR and CDR2 FQNEAQ (reference sequence). Full variable domain (remainder filled in from reference TRBV7-9 and TRBJ2-1): DTGVSQNPRHKITKRGQNVTFRCDPISEHNRLYWYRQTLGQGPEFLTYFQNEAQLEKSRLLSDRFSAERPKGSFSTLEIQRTEQGDSAMYLCASSLGTSGAGYNEQFFGPGTRLTVL.